A selection of T cell receptor beta chains follows, all from one sample in a study of cytomegalovirus exposure and HLA in healthy donors. Produced via immunoSEQ multiplex PCR; TCRdb's table is partial and in-frame only. The sample lists 150,000 to 200,000 clones; 85% to 90% were seen once. Source material: PBMCs. The receptors derive from a woman under 30 in good health and CMV-seropositive. CDR3s leave out the opening cysteine and the closing phenylalanine or tryptophan. Fields, in order: CDR3 protein, V gene, clone size, J gene. Clone size is stated in some rows and not others, as once, few, many or a class when expanded.

ASSYSHLSGELF | TRBV6-5 | - | TRBJ2-2
ASSYQGRGNQPQH | TRBV28 | - | TRBJ1-5
ASSPGQGHQPQH | TRBV27 | - | TRBJ1-5
ASSLDGPSYNEQF | TRBV7-2 | - | TRBJ2-1
ASSFPNLGSNYGYT | TRBV5-4 | - | TRBJ1-2
ASSPTSGFPYNEQF | TRBV11-2 | once | TRBJ2-1
ASSVGGRLYNEQF | TRBV9 | - | TRBJ2-1
AISESERDYNEQF | TRBV10-3 | few | TRBJ2-1
AISESGGSPEAF | TRBV10-3 | - | TRBJ1-1
ASSLSTGMADTQY | TRBV11-2 | - | TRBJ2-3
ASSRRTDSYNEQF | TRBV19 | - | TRBJ2-1
ASSLPSGRRSDTQY | TRBV11-2 | once | TRBJ2-3
ASSLEGGNEQF | TRBV27 | once | TRBJ2-1
ATYPRGGSDEQY | TRBV5-4 | - | TRBJ2-7
ASTSRDREREQF | TRBV28 | - | TRBJ2-1
ASSDTGTAFNEQF | TRBV7-9 | - | TRBJ2-1
ASSRQRNTEAF | TRBV6-5 | once | TRBJ1-1
ASSFLSNQPQH | TRBV28 | few | TRBJ1-5
ASSFREVYEQY | TRBV11-2 | - | TRBJ2-7
AWSRAEAF | TRBV30 | few | TRBJ1-1
ASSFRVVEKLF | TRBV28 | - | TRBJ1-4
ASSSQEFNEKLF | TRBV5-4 | - | TRBJ1-4
ASSDRTANYEQY | TRBV6-5 | - | TRBJ2-7
ASSRDRNEKLF | TRBV7-8 | - | TRBJ1-4
ASSLIARTGFEQY | TRBV7-2 | - | TRBJ2-7
ASSQGQTTDTQY | TRBV7-2 | once | TRBJ2-3